A single T cell receptor beta chain is shown here with its context. Antigen: not known. Profiled with immunoSEQ multiplex PCR; TCRdb holds only in-frame clones, not every one. This repertoire shows 100,000 to 120,000 clones, around 90% found once; its top ten account for more than 2%. This entry is derived from a study of T cell responses to AZD1222 COVID-19 vaccine. Study-level results: Reportedly, nearly half the spike-specific TCRs target unmutated variant regions.

The V gene's germline CDR1 is SNHLY and CDR2 FYNNEI. Trimming removed 1 base from V and 3 bases from J; junction bases left unmatched: 5. The CDR3 extends over 15 amino acids. The origin of this receptor is an adult who received the AZD1222 COVID-19 vaccine. The source was peripheral blood, collected 28 days after the second AZD1222 dose. This chain links TRBV2 with TRBJ1-2, with 7 positions matching TRBD1. In DNA form, the CDR3 reads TGTGCCAGCAGTGAAGGCAGGGGGGGATACTATGGCTACACCTTC. Translating gives CASSEGRGGYYGYTF. Variable domain in full (rest from reference TRBV2 and TRBJ1-2): EPEVTQTPSHQVTQMGQEVILRCVPISNHLYFYWYRQILGQKVEFLVSFYNNEISEKSEIFDDQFSVERPDGSNFTLKIRSTKLEDSAMYFCASSEGRGGYYGYTFGSGTRLTVV.